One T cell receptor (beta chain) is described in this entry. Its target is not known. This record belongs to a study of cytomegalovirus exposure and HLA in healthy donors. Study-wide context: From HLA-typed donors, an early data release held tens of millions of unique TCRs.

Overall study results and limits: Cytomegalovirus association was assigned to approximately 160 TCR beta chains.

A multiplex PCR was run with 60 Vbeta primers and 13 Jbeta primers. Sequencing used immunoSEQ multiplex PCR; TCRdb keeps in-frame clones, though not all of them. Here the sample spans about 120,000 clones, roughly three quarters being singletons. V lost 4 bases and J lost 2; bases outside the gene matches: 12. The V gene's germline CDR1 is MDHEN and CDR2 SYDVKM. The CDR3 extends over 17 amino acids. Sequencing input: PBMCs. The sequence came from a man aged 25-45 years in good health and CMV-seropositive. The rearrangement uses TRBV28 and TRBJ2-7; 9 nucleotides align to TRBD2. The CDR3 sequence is CASSSTGTSGYPYEQYF. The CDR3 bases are TGTGCCAGCAGTTCGACAGGTACTAGCGGGTACCCCTACGAGCAGTACTTC.